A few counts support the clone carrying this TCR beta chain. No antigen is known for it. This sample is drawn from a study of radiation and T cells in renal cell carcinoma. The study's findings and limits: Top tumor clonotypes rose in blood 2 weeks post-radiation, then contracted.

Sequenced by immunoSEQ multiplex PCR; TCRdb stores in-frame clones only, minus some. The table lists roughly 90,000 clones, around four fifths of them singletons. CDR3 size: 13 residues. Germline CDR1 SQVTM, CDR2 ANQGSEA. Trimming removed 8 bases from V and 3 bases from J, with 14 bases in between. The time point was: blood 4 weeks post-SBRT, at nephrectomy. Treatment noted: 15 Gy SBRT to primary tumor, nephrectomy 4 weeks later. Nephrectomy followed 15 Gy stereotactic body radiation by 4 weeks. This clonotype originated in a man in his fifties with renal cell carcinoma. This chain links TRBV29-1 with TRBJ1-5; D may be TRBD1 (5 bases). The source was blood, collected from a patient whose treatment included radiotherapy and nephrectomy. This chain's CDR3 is CSHGGGPNQPQHF. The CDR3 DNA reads TGCAGCCACGGGGGAGGGCCCAATCAGCCCCAGCATTTT.